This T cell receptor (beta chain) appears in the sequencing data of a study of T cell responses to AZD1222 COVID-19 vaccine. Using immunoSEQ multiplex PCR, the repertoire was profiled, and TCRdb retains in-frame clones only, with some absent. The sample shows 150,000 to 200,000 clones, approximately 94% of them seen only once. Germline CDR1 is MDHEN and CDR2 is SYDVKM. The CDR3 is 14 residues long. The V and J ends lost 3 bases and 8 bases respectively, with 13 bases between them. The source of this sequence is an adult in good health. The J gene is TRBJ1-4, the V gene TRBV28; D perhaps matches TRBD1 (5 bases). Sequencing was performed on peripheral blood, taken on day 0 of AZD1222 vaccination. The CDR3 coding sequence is TGTGCCAGCAGTTTGGGGCAGGGACGGGAAAAACTGTTTTTT. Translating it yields CASSLGQGREKLFF.